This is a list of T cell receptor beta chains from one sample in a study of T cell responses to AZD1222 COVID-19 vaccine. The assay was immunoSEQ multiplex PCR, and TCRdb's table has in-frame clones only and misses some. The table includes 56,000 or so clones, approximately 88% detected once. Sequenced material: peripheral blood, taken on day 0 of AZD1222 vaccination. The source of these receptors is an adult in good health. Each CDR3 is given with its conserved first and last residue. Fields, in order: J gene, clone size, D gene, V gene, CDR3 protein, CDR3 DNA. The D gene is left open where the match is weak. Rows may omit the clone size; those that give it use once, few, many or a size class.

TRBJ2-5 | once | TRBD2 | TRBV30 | CAWSGGLAGTQYF | TGTGCCTGGAGCGGGGGACTAGCGGGGACCCAGTACTTC
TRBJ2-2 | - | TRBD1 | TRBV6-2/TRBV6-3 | CASSYSLQTGADTGELFF | TGTGCCAGCAGTTACTCCCTTCAGACAGGGGCGGACACCGGGGAGCTGTTTTTT
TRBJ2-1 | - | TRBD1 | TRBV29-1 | CSVGQSSYNEQFF | TGCAGCGTGGGACAGTCCTCCTACAATGAGCAGTTCTTC
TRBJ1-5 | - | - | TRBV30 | CAWSVTARRRNQPQHF | TGTGCCTGGAGTGTAACCGCCCGCAGGCGGAATCAGCCCCAGCATTTT
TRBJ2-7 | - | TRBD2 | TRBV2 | CASSTSGRAREGEQYF | TGTGCCAGCAGTACTAGCGGGAGGGCCCGGGAGGGCGAGCAGTACTTC
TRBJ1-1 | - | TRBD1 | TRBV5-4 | CASSPRGQGALGWENTEAFF | TGTGCCAGCAGCCCCCGGGGACAGGGGGCGCTAGGGTGGGAGAACACTGAAGCTTTCTTT
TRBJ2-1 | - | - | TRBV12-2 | CASRFRPNEQFF | TGTGCAAGTCGCTTCAGGCCTAATGAGCAGTTCTTC
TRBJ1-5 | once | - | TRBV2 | CASREGGYQPQHF | TGTGCCAGCAGGGAGGGGGGTTATCAGCCCCAGCATTTT
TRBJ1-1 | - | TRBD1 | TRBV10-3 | CAIRPDRGGTEAFF | TGTGCCATCAGACCGGACAGGGGTGGCACTGAAGCTTTCTTT
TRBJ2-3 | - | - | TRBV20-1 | CSASLPSTDTQYF | TGCAGTGCTAGTCTACCGTCCACAGATACGCAGTATTTT
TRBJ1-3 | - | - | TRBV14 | CASSQVTSGNTIYF | TGTGCCAGCAGCCAAGTAACCTCTGGAAACACCATATATTTT
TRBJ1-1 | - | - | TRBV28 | CASGYYEAFF | TGTGCCAGCGGATATTATGAAGCTTTCTTT
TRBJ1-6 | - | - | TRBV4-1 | CASSQDGTRRGSPLHF | TGCGCCAGCAGCCAAGATGGGACAAGGCGAGGTTCACCCCTCCACTTT
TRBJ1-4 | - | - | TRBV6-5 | CASATGRREKLFF | TGTGCCAGCGCTACAGGGAGGCGAGAAAAACTGTTTTTT
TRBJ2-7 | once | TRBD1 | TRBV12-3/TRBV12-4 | CASSFATGGEQYF | TGTGCCAGCAGTTTCGCGACAGGGGGCGAGCAGTACTTC
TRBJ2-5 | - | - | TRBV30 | CAWRFGGAGFETQYF | TGTGCCTGGAGATTTGGGGGCGCGGGTTTCGAGACCCAGTACTTC
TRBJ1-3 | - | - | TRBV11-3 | CASSLGPALRNTIYF | TGTGCCAGCAGCTTAGGGCCCGCGCTCAGAAACACCATATATTTT
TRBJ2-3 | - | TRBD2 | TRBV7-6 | CASSLGSGRATDTQYF | TGTGCCAGCAGCTTGGGTAGCGGGAGGGCCACAGATACGCAGTATTTT
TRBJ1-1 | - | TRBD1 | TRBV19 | CASRLGQQNTEAFF | TGTGCCAGTCGCCTGGGACAGCAGAACACTGAAGCTTTCTTT
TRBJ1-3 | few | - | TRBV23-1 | CAPWDTRRSGNTIYF | TGCGCTCCGTGGGACACCCGAAGATCTGGAAACACCATATATTTT
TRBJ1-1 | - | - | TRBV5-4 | CASSLHGNTEAFF | TGTGCCAGCAGCTTGCACGGGAACACTGAAGCTTTCTTT
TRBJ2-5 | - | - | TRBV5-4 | CASSFWAPGETQYF | TGTGCCAGCAGCTTCTGGGCCCCAGGAGAGACCCAGTACTTC
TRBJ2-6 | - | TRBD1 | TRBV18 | CASSPPGQYSGANVLTF | TGTGCCAGCTCACCCCCGGGACAGTACTCTGGGGCCAACGTCCTGACTTTC
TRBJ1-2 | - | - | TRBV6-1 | CASSELAGSSYGYTF | TGTGCCAGCAGTGAATTAGCGGGTTCTTCCTATGGCTACACCTTC
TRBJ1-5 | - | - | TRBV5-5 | CASSLGADRHNQPQHF | TGTGCCAGCAGCTTGGGGGCCGACAGACACAATCAGCCCCAGCATTTT
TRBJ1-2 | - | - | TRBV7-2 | CASSLHRANYGYTF | TGTGCCAGCAGCTTACACCGAGCTAACTATGGCTACACCTTC
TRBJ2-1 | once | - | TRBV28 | CASSLRANEQFF | TGTGCCAGCAGTTTGCGCGCCAATGAGCAGTTCTTC
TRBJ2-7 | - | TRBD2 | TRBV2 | CASSESVAGGISYEQYF | TGTGCCAGCAGTGAATCGGTAGCGGGAGGCATCTCCTACGAGCAGTACTTC
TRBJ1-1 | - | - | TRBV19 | CASLGAGGVTEAFF | TGTGCCAGTCTCGGGGCTGGGGGGGTAACTGAAGCTTTCTTT
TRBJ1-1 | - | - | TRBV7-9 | CASSWTAGGTEAFF | TGTGCCAGCAGCTGGACAGCCGGAGGGACTGAAGCTTTCTTT
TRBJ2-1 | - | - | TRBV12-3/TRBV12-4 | CASSFEAGGEFF | TGTGCCAGCAGTTTTGAAGCGGGCGGAGAGTTCTTC
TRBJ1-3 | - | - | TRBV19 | CASSVDSSGNTIYF | TGTGCCAGTAGTGTCGACAGCTCTGGAAACACCATATATTTT
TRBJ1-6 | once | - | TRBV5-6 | CASSLMAGSGSPLHF | TGTGCCAGCAGCTTGATGGCGGGGTCCGGATCACCCCTCCACTTT
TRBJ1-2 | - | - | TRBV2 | CASSPGFNYGYTF | TGTGCCAGCAGTCCAGGGTTTAACTATGGCTACACCTTC
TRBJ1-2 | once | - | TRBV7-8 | CASSLDSTSGANYGYTF | TGTGCCAGCAGCTTAGATAGCACCTCTGGGGCGAACTATGGCTACACCTTC
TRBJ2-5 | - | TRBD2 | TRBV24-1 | CATSDMRLAGDETQYF | TGTGCCACCAGTGATATGAGACTAGCGGGAGATGAGACCCAGTACTTC
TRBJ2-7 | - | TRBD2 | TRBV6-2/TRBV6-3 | CASSYSTSGAYEQYF | TGTGCCAGCAGTTATTCCACTAGCGGCGCCTACGAGCAGTACTTC
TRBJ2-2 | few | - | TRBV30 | CAWSGGTVTGELFF | TGTGCCTGGAGTGGCGGGACAGTCACCGGGGAGCTGTTTTTT
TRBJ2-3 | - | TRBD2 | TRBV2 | CASSGLAGALTDTQYF | TGTGCCAGCAGCGGACTAGCGGGAGCTCTCACAGATACGCAGTATTTT
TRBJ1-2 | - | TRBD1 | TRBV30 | CAWRGDRVYGYTF | TGTGCCTGGAGGGGGGACAGGGTCTATGGCTACACCTTC
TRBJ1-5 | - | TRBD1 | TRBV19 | CASKLQGENQPQHF | TGTGCCAGTAAGTTACAGGGGGAAAATCAGCCCCAGCATTTT
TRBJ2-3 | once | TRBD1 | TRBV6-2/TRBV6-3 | CASSAWDRDTDTQYF | TGTGCCAGCAGTGCCTGGGACAGGGACACAGATACGCAGTATTTT
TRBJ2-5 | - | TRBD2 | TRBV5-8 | CASSLDPPGRSQYF | TGTGCCAGCAGCTTGGACCCCCCCGGGAGGTCCCAGTACTTC
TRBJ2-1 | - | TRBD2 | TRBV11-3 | CASSFGRAREQFF | TGTGCCAGCAGCTTCGGGAGGGCTCGTGAGCAGTTCTTC
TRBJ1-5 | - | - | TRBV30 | CAWSSNLTGINQPQHF | TGTGCCTGGAGTTCAAATCTTACAGGGATAAATCAGCCCCAGCATTTT
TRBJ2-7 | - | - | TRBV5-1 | CASSLGLDWDEQYF | TGCGCCAGCAGCTTGGGACTAGATTGGGACGAGCAGTACTTC
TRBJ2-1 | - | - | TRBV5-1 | CASSLLERDNEQFF | TGCGCCAGCAGCTTGCTAGAAAGGGACAATGAGCAGTTCTTC
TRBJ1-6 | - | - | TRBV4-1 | CASSQLSGPGSPLHF | TGCGCCAGCAGCCAACTATCCGGCCCCGGGTCACCCCTCCACTTT
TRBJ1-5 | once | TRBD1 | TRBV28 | CASSMRQGNGQPQHF | TGTGCCAGCAGTATGAGACAGGGTAACGGTCAGCCCCAGCATTTT
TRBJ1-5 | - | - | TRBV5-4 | CASSFGGARINQPQHF | TGTGCCAGCAGCTTCGGGGGCGCGAGAATCAATCAGCCCCAGCATTTT
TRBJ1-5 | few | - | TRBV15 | CATGGSNQPQHF | TGTGCCACCGGGGGTAGCAATCAGCCCCAGCATTTT
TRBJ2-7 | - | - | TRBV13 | CASSLAGAYEQYF | TGTGCCAGCAGCTTAGCGGGAGCCTACGAGCAGTACTTC
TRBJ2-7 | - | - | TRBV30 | CALQRPFSYEQYF | TGTGCCCTCCAGCGGCCTTTCTCCTACGAGCAGTACTTC
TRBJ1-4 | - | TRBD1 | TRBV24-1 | CATSDGGTGDEKLFF | TGTGCCACCAGTGATGGCGGGACAGGGGATGAAAAACTGTTTTTT
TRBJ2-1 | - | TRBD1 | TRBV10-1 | CASSGTGRSSYNEQFF | TGCGCCAGCAGTGGGACAGGCCGGAGTTCATACAATGAGCAGTTCTTC
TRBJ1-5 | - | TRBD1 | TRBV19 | CASSIMDRSNQPQHF | TGTGCCAGTAGTATAATGGACAGGTCCAATCAGCCCCAGCATTTT
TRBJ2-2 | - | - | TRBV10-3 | CAISESFSGNTGELFF | TGTGCCATCAGTGAGTCTTTTTCGGGGAACACCGGGGAGCTGTTTTTT
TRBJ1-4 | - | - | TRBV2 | CASSTRVPGEKLFF | TGTGCCAGCAGTACCCGGGTTCCGGGCGAAAAACTGTTTTTT
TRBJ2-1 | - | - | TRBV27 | CASSPGGSYNEQFF | TGTGCCAGCAGTCCCGGCGGCTCCTACAATGAGCAGTTCTTC